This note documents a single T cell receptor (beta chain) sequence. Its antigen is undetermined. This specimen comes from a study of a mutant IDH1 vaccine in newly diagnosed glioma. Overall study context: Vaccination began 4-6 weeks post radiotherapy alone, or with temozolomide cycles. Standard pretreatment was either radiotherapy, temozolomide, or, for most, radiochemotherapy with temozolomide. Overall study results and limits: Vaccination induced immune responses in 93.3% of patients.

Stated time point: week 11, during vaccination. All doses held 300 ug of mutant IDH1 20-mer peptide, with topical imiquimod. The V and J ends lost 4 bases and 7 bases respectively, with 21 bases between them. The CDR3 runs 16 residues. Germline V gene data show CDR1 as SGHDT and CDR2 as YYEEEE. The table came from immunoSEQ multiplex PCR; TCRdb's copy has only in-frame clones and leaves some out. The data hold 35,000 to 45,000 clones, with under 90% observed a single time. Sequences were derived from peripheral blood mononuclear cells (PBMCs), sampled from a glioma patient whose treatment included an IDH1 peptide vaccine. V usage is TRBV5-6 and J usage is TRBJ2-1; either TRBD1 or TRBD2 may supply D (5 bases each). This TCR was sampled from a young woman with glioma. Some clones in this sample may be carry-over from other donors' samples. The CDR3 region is CASSGAVPGRRNEQFF. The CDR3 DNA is TGTGCCAGCAGCGGTGCAGTTCCAGGGCGGAGGAATGAGCAGTTCTTC.